Listed below are T cell receptor beta chains from one sample, sequenced in a study of T cells expressing NK-cell markers. Each CDR3 protein gets one entry in TCRdb, which reprocessed the 5' RACE reads and gives no DNA. The table gives over 200,000 distinct CDR3 sequences; the top ten clones make up 0.39% of it. Sequencing was done on a sample of blood T cells: a sorted CD56 or NKG2C T cell subset, CD4+ or CD8+ T cells, or bulk PBMC T cells (not recorded which). The source of these receptors is a man in his late teens or twenties in good health. CDR3s include the opening cysteine and the closing phenylalanine or tryptophan.

j_call | v_call | cdr3_aa
TRBJ1-1 | TRBV12-3/TRBV12-4 | CASSLRQGGTEAFF
TRBJ2-3 | TRBV12-3/TRBV12-4 | CASSPGLRALADTQYF
TRBJ1-1 | TRBV12-3/TRBV12-4 | CASSLKVGTLAFF
TRBJ2-2 | TRBV14 | CASRGFTGELFF
TRBJ1-4 | TRBV15 | CATSREPQGPVNEKLFF
TRBJ2-7 | TRBV10-3 | CASEEGLAGGPTYEQYF
TRBJ2-7 | TRBV20-1 | CSANRGSSYEQYF
TRBJ2-7 | TRBV7-8 | CASSTGLASYEQYF
TRBJ2-1 | TRBV12-3/TRBV12-4 | CASSSEKLAGVVYEQFF
TRBJ2-1 | TRBV4-2 | CASSQPGLAGVEPNEQFF
TRBJ2-5 | TRBV12-3/TRBV12-4 | CASSWLAGKETQYF
TRBJ2-3 | TRBV7-2 | CASRLEAQSTDTQYF
TRBJ2-3 | TRBV5-6 | CASSFGGRAANTQYF
TRBJ2-1 | TRBV6-5 | CASSYGQGASGNEQFF
TRBJ1-5 | TRBV4-1 | CASSQDLQGRNQPQHF
TRBJ2-5 | TRBV29-1 | CSGTGNQETQYF
TRBJ1-1 | TRBV29-1 | CSVALQLNTEAFF
TRBJ2-1 | TRBV5-6 | CASTPSDAYNEQFF
TRBJ2-7 | TRBV19 | CASRGDRGSYEQYF
TRBJ2-5 | TRBV6-5 | CASSYSGGGGETQYF
TRBJ2-7 | TRBV5-1 | CASDSENSYEQYF
TRBJ2-4 | TRBV5-6 | CASSFRGAWGKNIQYF
TRBJ1-6 | TRBV5-1 | CASSKGRDSPLHF
TRBJ1-4 | TRBV9 | CASSPNGQPNEKLFF
TRBJ2-1 | TRBV9 | CASSAHGSTYEQFF
TRBJ2-1 | TRBV20-1 | CSARPGGYNEQFF
TRBJ2-1 | TRBV12-3/TRBV12-4 | CASSPGRGRNNEQFF
TRBJ2-3 | TRBV4-1 | CASSQDPPRDTQYF
TRBJ2-3 | TRBV10-3 | CASNKGRNTDTQYF
TRBJ1-6 | TRBV5-4 | CASSQSTGRSPLHF
TRBJ2-1 | TRBV7-6 | CASSLEGSGGYNEQFF
TRBJ2-1 | TRBV6-1 | CASSDRLAGLYNEQFF
TRBJ2-2 | TRBV6-1 | CASTTAGAGELFF